This TCR beta chain was sequenced for a study of T cell changes during pregnancy in multiple sclerosis. Produced via immunoSEQ multiplex PCR; TCRdb's table is partial and in-frame only. The profile shows roughly 56,000 clones, roughly 87% of them singletons. The junction had 0 bases not matched to a gene; V was cut back by 2 bases and J by 3 bases. The CDR3 runs to 13 residues. Germline V gene sequence: CDR1 SGHNT, CDR2 YYREEE (reference sequence). The chain uses TRBV5-4 and TRBJ2-5; 8 nucleotides match TRBD2. The starting material was peripheral blood, obtained in the first trimester of pregnancy. The clonotype was recovered from a female donor with multiple sclerosis, enrolled in a pregnancy study. CDR3 coding DNA: TGTGCCAGCAGCTTACTAGCGGAAGAGACCCAGTACTTC. Its translation is CASSLLAEETQYF.